This TCR beta chain was found in a study of long-term antiretroviral therapy in people with HIV. Every participant gave one or more pre-ART and two or more post-ART PBMC samples. Samples were assayed with immunoSEQ v3.0 at survey level. Generated by immunoSEQ multiplex PCR, the TCRdb table keeps only in-frame clones and is missing some. The table has approximately 15,000 clones, under 80% seen once. This clone was counted a few times. Its antigen is undetermined. Per the germline V gene, CDR1 is SGHAT and CDR2 is FQNNGV. The CDR3 sequence is 15 residues long. V lost 1 base and J lost 2, with 8 bases in between. Findings and limits, study-wide: Regardless of time point, clones expanded before ART dominated the repertoire. HIV repertoires had narrower CDR3 length ranges than controls.

The TCR comes from a man between 25 and 39 years old with HIV. The chain carries TRBV11-2 and TRBJ2-2; D not certain. The sample here was unsorted PBMCs, taken 2.1 to 2.2 years before starting antiretroviral therapy. The CDR3 spells CASSLAATNTGELFF. CDR3 nucleotides: TGTGCCAGCAGCTTAGCAGCGACAAACACCGGGGAGCTGTTTTTT.